Presented here are 15 T cell receptor beta chains from one specimen sequenced in a study of CD8 T cells in Susac syndrome. RNA, at about 0.45 to 1 ug, was reverse transcribed with random hexamers. A single record per CDR3 protein comes from TCRdb applying MiXCR to the immunoSEQ multiplex PCR reads. This sample has 250,000 to 350,000 distinct CDR3 sequences; 92% occur once, and the top ten carry about 0.063%. The sequencing sample was made of CD4+ T cells from PBMCs. All receptors come from a human donor with multiple sclerosis.

The rearrangement uses TRBV9 and TRBJ1-1; D is ambiguous. The CDR3 sequence is 14 residues long. The germline V gene encodes CDR1 SGDLS and CDR2 YYNGEE. Deletions cut 3 bases from V and 0 bases from J, with 9 bases between. In nucleotides, the CDR3 is TGTGCCAGCAGCGCCGACCTTATGAACACTGAAGCTTTCTTT. Translating it yields CASSADLMNTEAFF.

V gene TRBV19 combines with J gene TRBJ1-6; 7 bases are a match to TRBD1. V was pared by 5 bases and J by 6 bases, with 4 bases of the junction left unmatched. CDR3 length: 14 residues. Germline assignment: CDR1 LNHDA and CDR2 SQIVND (reference sequence). DNA for the CDR3: TGTGCCAGTAGTCTCACAGGGGCTAATTCACCCCTCCACTTT. Translated: CASSLTGANSPLHF.

This chain links TRBV2 with TRBJ2-7, with a tentative D call TRBD2 (5 bases). Trimming removed 2 bases at V and 9 bases at J, with 17 bases between. Germline-derived CDR1 and CDR2 are SNHLY and FYNNEI. The CDR3 extends over 14 amino acids. CDR3 in DNA: TGTGCCAGCAGTGAATTACGGGAAGGTGGGCGGCAGTACTTC. Amino acids: CASSELREGGRQYF.

The chain has TRBV12-3 or TRBV12-4 and TRBJ1-1; weak D call: TRBD1 (5 bases). V was shortened by 6 bases and J by 6 bases, with 23 bases between the two germline ends. The CDR3 spans 16 residues. CDR3: CASRARDGPLGAEAFF. The CDR3 bases are TGTGCCAGCAGGGCTAGGGATGGGCCGTTGGGGGCTGAAGCTTTCTTT.

This rearrangement joins TRBV29-1 to TRBJ2-5, with a weak D call TRBD2 (5 bases). The CDR3 consists of 14 residues. Trimming removed 3 bases at V and 4 bases at J, with 15 bases between. Germline V gene lookup returns CDR1 SQVTM and CDR2 ANQGSEA. This chain's CDR3 is CSVDLPPGRETQYF. In DNA, the CDR3 is TGCAGCGTTGATCTCCCCCCGGGGAGAGAGACCCAGTACTTC.

The V call is TRBV25-1, the J call TRBJ1-1, with D possibly being TRBD1 (6 bases). This CDR3 spans 16 amino acids. Trimming removed 6 bases from V and 6 bases from J, with 23 bases in between. Germline values: CDR1 MGHDK, CDR2 SYGVNS. In nucleotides, the CDR3 is TGTGCCAGCAGCTCCCGGGAGACTAGGGGGAGGCCTGAAGCTTTCTTT. This gives the protein CASSSRETRGRPEAFF.

The chain recombines TRBV9 with TRBJ2-1; a weak D match, TRBD2 (6 bases). With 4 bases removed from V and 0 bases from J, the gap between germline ends came to 14 bases. CDR3 length equals 16 residues. CDR1 and CDR2 from the germline V gene are SGDLS and YYNGEE. CDR3 residues: CASSQERVSSYNEQFF. CDR3 bases: TGTGCCAGCAGCCAGGAGCGGGTGAGCTCCTACAATGAGCAGTTCTTC.

The J gene is TRBJ2-2, the V gene TRBV5-1; D is undetermined. V gave up 4 bases and J gave up 3 bases, with 13 bases separating them. The V gene's germline CDR1 is SGHRS and CDR2 YFSETQ. The CDR3 has 15 residues. This chain's CDR3 is CASSPEAADTGELFF. The CDR3 nucleotides read TGCGCCAGCAGCCCCGAGGCGGCAGACACCGGGGAGCTGTTTTTT. Looking up the rest from reference TRBV5-1 and TRBJ2-2 gives the full variable domain: KAGVTQTPRYLIKTRGQQVTLSCSPISGHRSVSWYQQTPGQGLQFLFEYFSETQRNKGNFPGRFSGRQFSNSRSEMNVSTLELGDSALYLCASSPEAADTGELFFGEGSRLTVL.

This chain joins TRBV5-1 and TRBJ2-5; 8 bases agree with TRBD2. The CDR3 sequence is 14 residues long. CDR1 and CDR2 (germline): SGHRS, YFSETQ. V lost 2 bases, J lost 5 bases, and 5 bases stayed unmatched. Written as DNA, the CDR3 is TGCGCCAGCAGCTTCACTAGCGGAAGGGAGACCCAGTACTTC. Translated: CASSFTSGRETQYF.

The chain joins TRBV14 to TRBJ1-3; the D is unclear. This CDR3 is built from 13 residues. V lost 1 base and J lost 7, with 8 bases in between. Germline lookup yields CDR1 SGHDN and CDR2 FVKESK. The CDR3 DNA sequence: TGTGCCAGCAGCCAAGTCACCTGGAACACCATATATTTT. This codes for CASSQVTWNTIYF.

V and J are TRBV19 and TRBJ2-7; unclear D gene. The CDR3 is 13 amino acids. V shed 8 bases and J shed 1 base, with 12 bases lying between them. Germline CDR1 reads LNHDA; CDR2 reads SQIVND (reference sequence). As DNA, the CDR3 is TGTGCCAGTCGCGGTCGTGGTTCCTACGAGCAGTACTTC. Translation: CASRGRGSYEQYF. Based on the CDR3 plus reference TRBV19 and TRBJ2-7, the full variable domain is DGGITQSPKYLFRKEGQNVTLSCEQNLNHDAMYWYRQDPGQGLRLIYYSQIVNDFQKGDIAEGYSVSREKKESFPLTVTSAQKNPTAFYLCASRGRGSYEQYFGPGTRLTVT.

The chain combines TRBV12-3 or TRBV12-4 with TRBJ2-7; 9 nucleotides match TRBD1. With V trimmed by 6 bases and J by 3 bases, 6 bases remained unmatched. The CDR3 has 14 amino acids. CDR3 bases: TGTGCCAGCAGCCCCGGGACAGGGTACTACGAGCAGTACTTC. Translated, it gives CASSPGTGYYEQYF.

Comment on this clonotype: At one end the junction does not follow the germline gene, possibly because of a read error. The rearrangement uses TRBV19 and TRBJ2-1, with D unresolved. From germline, CDR1 is LNHDA and CDR2 SQIVND (reference sequence). This CDR3 is built from 10 residues. The CDR3 sequence is CASGYIEQFF. In DNA form, the CDR3 reads TGTGCCAGTGGGTACATTGAGCAGTTCTTC.

In DNA, the CDR3 is TGTGCCAGCAGCTTGGTAGGGGGCTTAAACTATGGCTACACCTTC. It yields the protein CASSLVGGLNYGYTF. This chain connects TRBV5-6 to TRBJ1-2, with TRBD1 matching 7 bases. Germline CDR1 and CDR2: SGHDT and YYEEEE. Trimming at V came to 0 bases and at J to 2 bases, leaving 4 bases not matched to a gene. The CDR3 is 15 residues long. Full variable domain (remainder filled in from reference TRBV5-6 and TRBJ1-2): DAGVTQSPTHLIKTRGQQVTLRCSPKSGHDTVSWYQQALGQGPQFIFQYYEEEERQRGNFPDRFSGHQFPNYSSELNVNALLLGDSALYLCASSLVGGLNYGYTFGSGTRLTVV.

The chain uses TRBV5-1 and TRBJ2-6; D call uncertain. Germline values: CDR1 SGHRS, CDR2 YFSETQ. The CDR3 is 14 residues long. V was shortened by 3 bases and J by 2 bases, with 6 bases between the two germline ends. The CDR3 spells CASSSGPGANVLTF. CDR3 coding DNA: TGCGCCAGCAGCTCCGGCCCTGGGGCCAACGTCCTGACTTTC.